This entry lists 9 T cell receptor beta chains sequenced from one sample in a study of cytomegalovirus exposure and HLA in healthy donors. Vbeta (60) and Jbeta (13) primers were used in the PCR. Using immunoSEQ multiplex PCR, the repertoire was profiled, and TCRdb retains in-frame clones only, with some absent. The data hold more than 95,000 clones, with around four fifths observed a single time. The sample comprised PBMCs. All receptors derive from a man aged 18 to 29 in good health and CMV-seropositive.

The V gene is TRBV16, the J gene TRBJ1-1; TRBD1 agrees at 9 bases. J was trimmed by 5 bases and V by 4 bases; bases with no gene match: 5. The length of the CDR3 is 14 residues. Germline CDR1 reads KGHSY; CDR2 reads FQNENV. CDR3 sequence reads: CASSPQGAGTEAFF. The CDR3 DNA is TGTGCCAGCAGCCCACAGGGGGCTGGTACTGAAGCTTTCTTT.

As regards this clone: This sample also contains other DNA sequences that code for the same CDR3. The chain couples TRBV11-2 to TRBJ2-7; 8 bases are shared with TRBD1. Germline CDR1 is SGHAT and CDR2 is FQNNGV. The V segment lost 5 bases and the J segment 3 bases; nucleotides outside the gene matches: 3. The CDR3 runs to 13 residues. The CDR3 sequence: CASSLGQDYEQYF. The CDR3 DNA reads TGTGCCAGCAGCCTGGGACAGGACTACGAGCAGTACTTC.

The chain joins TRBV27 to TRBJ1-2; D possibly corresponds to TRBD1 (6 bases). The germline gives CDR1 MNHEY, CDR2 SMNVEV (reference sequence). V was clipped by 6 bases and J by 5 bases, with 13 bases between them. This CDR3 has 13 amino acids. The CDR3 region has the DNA TGTGCCAGCAGCCCCGGGACACTTTATGGCTACACCTTC. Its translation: CASSPGTLYGYTF.

The CDR3 DNA sequence: TGTGCCAGCAGCTTAGAGAAGGGGGTCCTAAGCACAGATACGCAGTATTTT. The encoded protein is CASSLEKGVLSTDTQYF. The chain recombines TRBV7-9 with TRBJ2-3; D perhaps matches TRBD1 (6 bases). Per germline, CDR1 SEHNR and CDR2 FQNEAQ (reference sequence). The CDR3 runs to 17 residues. V was pared by 1 base and J by 0 bases, with 14 bases between.

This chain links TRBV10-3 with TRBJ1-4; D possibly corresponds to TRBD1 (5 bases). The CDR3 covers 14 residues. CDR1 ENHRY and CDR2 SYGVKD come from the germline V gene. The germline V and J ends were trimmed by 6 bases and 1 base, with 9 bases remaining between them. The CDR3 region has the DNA TGTGCCATCAGCGACAGATTAACTAATGAAAAACTGTTTTTT. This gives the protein CAISDRLTNEKLFF.

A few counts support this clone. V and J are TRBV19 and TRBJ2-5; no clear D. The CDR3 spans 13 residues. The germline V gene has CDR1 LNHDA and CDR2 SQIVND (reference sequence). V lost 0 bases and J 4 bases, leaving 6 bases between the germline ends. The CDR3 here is CASSIDPGETQYF. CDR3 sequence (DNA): TGTGCCAGTAGTATAGACCCCGGAGAGACCCAGTACTTC.

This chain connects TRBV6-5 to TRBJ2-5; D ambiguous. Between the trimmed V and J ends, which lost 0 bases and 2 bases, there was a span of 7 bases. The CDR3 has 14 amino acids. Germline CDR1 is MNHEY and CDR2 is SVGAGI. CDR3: CASSYSTQQETQYF. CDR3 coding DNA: TGTGCCAGCAGTTACTCGACTCAGCAAGAGACCCAGTACTTC.

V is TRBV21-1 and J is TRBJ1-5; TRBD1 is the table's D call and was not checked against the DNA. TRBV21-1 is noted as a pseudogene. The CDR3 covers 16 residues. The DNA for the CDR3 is TGTGCCAGCAGCAATTCCGACGACAGGGAGTGTAAGCCCCAGCATTTT. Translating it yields CASSNSDDRECKPQHF.

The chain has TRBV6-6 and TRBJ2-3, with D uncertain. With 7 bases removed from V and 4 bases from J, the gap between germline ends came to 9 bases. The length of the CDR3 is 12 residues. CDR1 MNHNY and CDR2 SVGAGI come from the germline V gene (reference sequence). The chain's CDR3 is CASTRVADTQYF. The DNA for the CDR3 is TGTGCCAGCACCCGCGTAGCAGATACGCAGTATTTT.